This T cell receptor (beta chain) stems from a study of blood T cells in healthy people across ages. Study results and caveats: Naive T cell percentage by flow cytometry tracked strongly with beta diversity.

The second PCR ran about 6 to 11 cycles with a sample-barcoded 5' primer and J-beta primers. One entry per CDR3 protein, called by TCRdb with MiXCR from the 5' RACE reads. The sample lists just under 750,000 distinct CDR3 sequences; about 24% were seen once. To note about this clonotype: Its antigen is unknown.

The V end was cut by 5 bases, the J end by 0 bases, with 14 bases between. This CDR3 region has 15 residues. Germline CDR1 reads SNHLY; CDR2 reads FYNNEI. A minimum of 6 micrograms of total RNA was extracted per sample. The sequence was obtained from a man aged 65 to 85 in good health. The specimen was blood. The chain has TRBV2 and TRBJ2-7; D gene unclear. The CDR3 loop reads CASSLDAGRSYEQYF. As DNA, the CDR3 is TGTGCCAGCAGTTTGGACGCCGGACGCTCCTACGAGCAGTACTTC.